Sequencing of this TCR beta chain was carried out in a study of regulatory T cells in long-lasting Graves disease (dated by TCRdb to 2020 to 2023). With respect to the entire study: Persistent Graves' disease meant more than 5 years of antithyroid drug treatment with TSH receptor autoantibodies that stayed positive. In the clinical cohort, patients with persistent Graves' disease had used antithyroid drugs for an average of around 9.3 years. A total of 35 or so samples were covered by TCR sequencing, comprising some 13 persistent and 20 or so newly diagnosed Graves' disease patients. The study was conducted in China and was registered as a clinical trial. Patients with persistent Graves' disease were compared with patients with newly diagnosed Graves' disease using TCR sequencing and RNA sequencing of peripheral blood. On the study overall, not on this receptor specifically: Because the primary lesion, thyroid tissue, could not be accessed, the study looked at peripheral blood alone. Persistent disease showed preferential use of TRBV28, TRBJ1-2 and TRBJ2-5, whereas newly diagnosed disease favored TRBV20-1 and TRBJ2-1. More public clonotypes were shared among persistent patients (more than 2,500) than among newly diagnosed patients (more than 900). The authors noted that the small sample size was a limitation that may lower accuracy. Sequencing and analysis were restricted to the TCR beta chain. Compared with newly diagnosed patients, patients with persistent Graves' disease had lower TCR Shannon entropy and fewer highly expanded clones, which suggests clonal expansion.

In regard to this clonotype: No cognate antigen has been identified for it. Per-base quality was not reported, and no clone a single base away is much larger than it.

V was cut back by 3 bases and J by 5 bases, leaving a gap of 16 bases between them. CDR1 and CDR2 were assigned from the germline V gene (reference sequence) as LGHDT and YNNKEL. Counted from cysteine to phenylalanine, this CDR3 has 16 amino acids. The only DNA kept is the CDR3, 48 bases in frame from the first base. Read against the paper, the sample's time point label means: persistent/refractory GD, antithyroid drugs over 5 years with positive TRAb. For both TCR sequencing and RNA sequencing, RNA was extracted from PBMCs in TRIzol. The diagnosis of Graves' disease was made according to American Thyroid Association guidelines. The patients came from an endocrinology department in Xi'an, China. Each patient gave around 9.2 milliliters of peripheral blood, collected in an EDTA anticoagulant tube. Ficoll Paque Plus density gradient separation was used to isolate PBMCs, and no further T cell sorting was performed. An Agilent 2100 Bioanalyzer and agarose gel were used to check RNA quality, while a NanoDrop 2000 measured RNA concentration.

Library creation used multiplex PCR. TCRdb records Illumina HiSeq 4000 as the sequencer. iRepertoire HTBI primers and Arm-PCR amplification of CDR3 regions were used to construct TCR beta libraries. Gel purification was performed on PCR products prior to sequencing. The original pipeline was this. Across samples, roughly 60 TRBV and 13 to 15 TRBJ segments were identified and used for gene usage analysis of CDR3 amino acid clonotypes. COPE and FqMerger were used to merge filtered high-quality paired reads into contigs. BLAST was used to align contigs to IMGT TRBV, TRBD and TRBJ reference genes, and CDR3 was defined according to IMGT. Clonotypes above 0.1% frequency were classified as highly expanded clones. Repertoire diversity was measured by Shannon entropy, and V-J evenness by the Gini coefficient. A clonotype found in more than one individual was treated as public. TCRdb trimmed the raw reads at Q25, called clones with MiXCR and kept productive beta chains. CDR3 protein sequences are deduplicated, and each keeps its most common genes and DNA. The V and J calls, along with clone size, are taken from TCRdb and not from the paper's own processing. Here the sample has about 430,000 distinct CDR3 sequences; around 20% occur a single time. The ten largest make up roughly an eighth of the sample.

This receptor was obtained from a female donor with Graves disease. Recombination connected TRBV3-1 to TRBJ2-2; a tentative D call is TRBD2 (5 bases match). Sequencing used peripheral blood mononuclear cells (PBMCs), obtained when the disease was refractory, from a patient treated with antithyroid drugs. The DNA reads TGTGCCAGCAGCCAGGCTATGTTAGAGGGAACCGGGGAGCTGTTTTTT. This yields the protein CASSQAMLEGTGELFF. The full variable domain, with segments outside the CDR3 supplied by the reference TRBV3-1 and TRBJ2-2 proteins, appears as DTAVSQTPKYLVTQMGNDKSIKCEQNLGHDTMYWYKQDSKKFLKIMFSYNNKELIINETVPNRFSPKSPDKAHLNLHINSLELGDSAVYFCASSQAMLEGTGELFFGEGSRLTVL.